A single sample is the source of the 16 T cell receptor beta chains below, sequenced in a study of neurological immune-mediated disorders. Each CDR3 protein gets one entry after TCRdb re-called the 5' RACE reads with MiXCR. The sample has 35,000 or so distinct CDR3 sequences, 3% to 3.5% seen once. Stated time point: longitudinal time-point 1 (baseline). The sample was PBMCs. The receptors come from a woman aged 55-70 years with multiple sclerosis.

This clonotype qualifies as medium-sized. The CDR3 DNA reads as TGTGCCATCAGCTCGGGGGGTCCTTATGAGCAGTTCTTC. It is translated as CAISSGGPYEQFF. The chain employs TRBV10-3 and TRBJ2-1; 7 nucleotides match TRBD2. The CDR3 runs to 13 residues. CDR1 and CDR2 (germline): ENHRY, SYGVKD. Germline trimming cut 6 bases from V and 8 bases from J; bases unmatched to any gene: 7.

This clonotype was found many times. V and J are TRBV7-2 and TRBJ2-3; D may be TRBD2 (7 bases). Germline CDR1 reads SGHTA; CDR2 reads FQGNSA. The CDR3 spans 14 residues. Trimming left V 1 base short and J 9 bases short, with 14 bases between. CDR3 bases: TGTGCCAGCAGCTTAGGACGCGGGGGCGGAACGCAGTATTTT. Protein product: CASSLGRGGGTQYF. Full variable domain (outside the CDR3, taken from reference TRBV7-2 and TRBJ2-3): GAGVSQSPSNKVTEKGKDVELRCDPISGHTALYWYRQSLGQGLEFLIYFQGNSAPDKSGLPSDRFSAERTGGSVSTLTIQRTQQEDSAVYLCASSLGRGGGTQYFGPGTRLTVL.

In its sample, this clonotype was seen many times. The CDR3 reads CASSYRSSNYGYTF. Written as DNA, the CDR3 is TGTGCCAGCAGTTACAGGAGCAGTAACTATGGCTACACCTTC. The chain employs TRBV27 and TRBJ1-2; TRBD1 is a possible D gene (5 bases). Germline values: CDR1 MNHEY, CDR2 SMNVEV (reference sequence). Trimming removed 4 bases at V and 1 base at J, with 10 bases between. This CDR3 comprises 14 residues.

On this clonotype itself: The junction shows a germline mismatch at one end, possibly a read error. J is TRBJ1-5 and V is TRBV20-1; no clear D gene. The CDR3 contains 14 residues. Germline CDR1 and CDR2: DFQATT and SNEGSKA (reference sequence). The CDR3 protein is CSARAGWCNQHQHF. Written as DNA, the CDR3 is TGCAGTGCTAGAGCGGGTTGGTGTAACCAGCACCAGCATTTT.

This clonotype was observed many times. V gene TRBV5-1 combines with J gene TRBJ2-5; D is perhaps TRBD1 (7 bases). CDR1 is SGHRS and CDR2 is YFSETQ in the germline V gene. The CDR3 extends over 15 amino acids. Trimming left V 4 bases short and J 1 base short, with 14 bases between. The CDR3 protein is CASSPGTAGQETQYF. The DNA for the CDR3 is TGCGCCAGCAGCCCCGGGACAGCGGGCCAAGAGACCCAGTACTTC. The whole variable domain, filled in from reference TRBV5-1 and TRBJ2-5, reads KAGVTQTPRYLIKTRGQQVTLSCSPISGHRSVSWYQQTPGQGLQFLFEYFSETQRNKGNFPGRFSGRQFSNSRSEMNVSTLELGDSALYLCASSPGTAGQETQYFGPGTRLLVL.

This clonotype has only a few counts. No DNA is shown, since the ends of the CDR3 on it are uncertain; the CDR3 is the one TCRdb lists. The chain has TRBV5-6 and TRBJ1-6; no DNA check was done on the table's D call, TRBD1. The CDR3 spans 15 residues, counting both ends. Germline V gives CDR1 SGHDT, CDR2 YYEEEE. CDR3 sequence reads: CASSFGTGANSTLNF.

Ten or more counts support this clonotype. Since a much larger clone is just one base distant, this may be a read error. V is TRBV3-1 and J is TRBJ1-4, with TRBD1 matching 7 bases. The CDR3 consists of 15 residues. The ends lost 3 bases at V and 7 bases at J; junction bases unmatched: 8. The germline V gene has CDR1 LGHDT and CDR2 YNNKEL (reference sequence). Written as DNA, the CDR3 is TGTGCCAGCAGCCACCACAGGGGTTATACTGAAAAACTGTTTTTT. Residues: CASSHHRGYTEKLFF. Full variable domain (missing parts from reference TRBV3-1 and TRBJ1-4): DTAVSQTPKYLVTQMGNDKSIKCEQNLGHDTMYWYKQDSKKFLKIMFSYNNKELIINETVPNRFSPKSPDKAHLNLHINSLELGDSAVYFCASSHHRGYTEKLFFGSGTQLSVL.

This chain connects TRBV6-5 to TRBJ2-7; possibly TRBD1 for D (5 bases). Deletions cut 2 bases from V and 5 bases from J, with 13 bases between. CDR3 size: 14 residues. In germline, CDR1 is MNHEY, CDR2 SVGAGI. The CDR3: CASSYAYRIHEQYF. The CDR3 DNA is TGTGCCAGCAGTTACGCATACAGGATCCACGAGCAGTACTTC.

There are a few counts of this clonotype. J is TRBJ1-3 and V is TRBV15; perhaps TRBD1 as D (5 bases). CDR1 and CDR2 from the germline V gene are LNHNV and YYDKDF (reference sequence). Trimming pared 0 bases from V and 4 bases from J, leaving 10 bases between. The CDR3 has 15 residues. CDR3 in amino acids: CATSREGAGGNTIYF. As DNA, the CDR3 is TGTGCCACCAGCAGAGAAGGGGCGGGAGGAAACACCATATATTTT.

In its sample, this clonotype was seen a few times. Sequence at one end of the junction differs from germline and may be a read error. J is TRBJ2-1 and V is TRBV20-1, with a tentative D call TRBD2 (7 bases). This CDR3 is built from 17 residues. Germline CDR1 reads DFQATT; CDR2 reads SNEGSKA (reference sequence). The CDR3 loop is CIARGERGGLSYNEQFF. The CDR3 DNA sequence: TGCATTGCTAGAGGCGAGAGGGGGGGCCTCTCCTACAATGAGCAGTTCTTC.

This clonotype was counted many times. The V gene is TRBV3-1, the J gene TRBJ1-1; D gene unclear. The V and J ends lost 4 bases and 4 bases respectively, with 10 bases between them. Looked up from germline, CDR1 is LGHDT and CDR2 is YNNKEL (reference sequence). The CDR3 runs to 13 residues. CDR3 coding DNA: TGTGCCAGCAGCCCAGCGACCGGCACTGAAGCTTTCTTT. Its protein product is CASSPATGTEAFF.

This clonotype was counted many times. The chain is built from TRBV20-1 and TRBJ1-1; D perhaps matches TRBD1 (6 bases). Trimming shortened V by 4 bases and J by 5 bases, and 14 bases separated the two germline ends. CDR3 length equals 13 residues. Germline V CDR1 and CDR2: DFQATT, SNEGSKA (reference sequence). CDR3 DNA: TGCAGTGCTACCCGGACAGCTACGACTGAAGCTTTCTTT. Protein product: CSATRTATTEAFF.

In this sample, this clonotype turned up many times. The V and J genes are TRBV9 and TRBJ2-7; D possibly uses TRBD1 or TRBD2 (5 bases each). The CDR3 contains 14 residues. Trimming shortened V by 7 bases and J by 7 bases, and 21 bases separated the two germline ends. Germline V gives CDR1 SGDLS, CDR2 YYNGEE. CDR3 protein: CASGPQAGFREQYF. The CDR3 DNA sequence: TGTGCCAGCGGACCACAGGCGGGTTTCCGGGAGCAGTACTTC.

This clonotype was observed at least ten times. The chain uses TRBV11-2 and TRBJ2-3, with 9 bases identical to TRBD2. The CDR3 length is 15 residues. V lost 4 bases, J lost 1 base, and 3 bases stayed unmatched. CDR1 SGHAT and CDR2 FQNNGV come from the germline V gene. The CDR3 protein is CASSSLAGGTDTQYF. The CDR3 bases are TGTGCCAGCAGCTCTTTAGCGGGGGGCACAGATACGCAGTATTTT.

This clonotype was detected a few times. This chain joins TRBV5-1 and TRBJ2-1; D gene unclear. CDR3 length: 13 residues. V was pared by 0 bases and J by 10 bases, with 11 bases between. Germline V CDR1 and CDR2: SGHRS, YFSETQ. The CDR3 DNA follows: TGCGCCAGCAGCTTGGCCCTAGTATCCGAGCAGTTCTTC. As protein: CASSLALVSEQFF.

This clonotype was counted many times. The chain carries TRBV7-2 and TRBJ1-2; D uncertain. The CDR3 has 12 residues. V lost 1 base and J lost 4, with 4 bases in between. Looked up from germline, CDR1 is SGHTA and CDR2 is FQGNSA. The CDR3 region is CASSLGRYGYTF. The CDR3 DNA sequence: TGTGCCAGCAGCTTAGGCCGCTATGGCTACACCTTC.